A selection of T cell receptor beta chains follows, all from one sample in a study of tumor-infiltrating lymphocytes in localized non-small cell lung cancer. The repertoire was sequenced with immunoSEQ multiplex PCR; TCRdb's copy has only in-frame clones and lacks some. The sample lists about 16,000 clones; around 80% were seen once. The specimen sequenced was uninvolved lung tissue not adjacent to the tumor. The receptors come from a human donor with non-small cell lung cancer. CDR3s include the opening cysteine and the closing phenylalanine or tryptophan. The order of the fields is V gene, D gene, J gene, CDR3 length, clone size, CDR3 DNA, CDR3 protein. The D gene is left open where the match is weak. Where a row states a size, it is once, few, many or the class of an expanded clone; other rows omit it.

V gene: TRBV19
D gene: .
J gene: TRBJ2-7
CDR3 length: 14
clone size: .
CDR3 DNA: TGTGCCAGTAGTGTCCTCGGGGAGTTTTACGAGCAGTACTTC
CDR3 protein: CASSVLGEFYEQYF

V gene: TRBV11-3
D gene: TRBD2
J gene: TRBJ2-2
CDR3 length: 16
clone size: .
CDR3 DNA: TGTGCCAGCAGCCCAAGGGCGGGAGTCGGCACCGGGGAGCTGTTTTTT
CDR3 protein: CASSPRAGVGTGELFF

V gene: TRBV6-4
D gene: .
J gene: TRBJ2-7
CDR3 length: 13
clone size: .
CDR3 DNA: TGTGCCAGCAGTCCGGAGTGGGGCTACGAGCAGTACTTC
CDR3 protein: CASSPEWGYEQYF

V gene: TRBV7-6
D gene: TRBD2
J gene: TRBJ2-1
CDR3 length: 17
clone size: .
CDR3 DNA: TGTGCCAGCAGCCACGGGACTAGCGCACAATCCTACAATGAGCAGTTCTTC
CDR3 protein: CASSHGTSAQSYNEQFF

V gene: TRBV6-1
D gene: .
J gene: TRBJ2-3
CDR3 length: 15
clone size: .
CDR3 DNA: TGTGCCAGCACCCCCGGACACGGGCGCACAGATACGCAGTATTTT
CDR3 protein: CASTPGHGRTDTQYF

V gene: TRBV5-6
D gene: .
J gene: TRBJ2-1
CDR3 length: 15
clone size: .
CDR3 DNA: TGTGCCAGCAGCTTGGTGCTAAGCTCCTACAATGAGCAGTTCTTC
CDR3 protein: CASSLVLSSYNEQFF

V gene: TRBV11-2
D gene: TRBD2
J gene: TRBJ2-7
CDR3 length: 15
clone size: .
CDR3 DNA: TGTGCCAGCAGCTTGGGACTAGCAAGCTCCTACGAGCAGTACTTC
CDR3 protein: CASSLGLASSYEQYF

V gene: TRBV2
D gene: TRBD1
J gene: TRBJ2-7
CDR3 length: 12
clone size: .
CDR3 DNA: TGTGCCAGCAGTCTTAACCGGGACAGGGCCCTATTC
CDR3 protein: CASSLNRDRALF

V gene: TRBV7-9
D gene: .
J gene: TRBJ2-1
CDR3 length: 18
clone size: once
CDR3 DNA: TGTGCCAGCAGCGCGCCCTACTTAGCGGTAAGCTCCTACAATGAGCAGTTCTTC
CDR3 protein: CASSAPYLAVSSYNEQFF

V gene: TRBV19
D gene: .
J gene: TRBJ2-7
CDR3 length: 16
clone size: .
CDR3 DNA: TGTGCCAGTAGTATACTAGGGGGAACCCTCGGGGACGAGCAGTACTTC
CDR3 protein: CASSILGGTLGDEQYF

V gene: TRBV9
D gene: .
J gene: TRBJ2-7
CDR3 length: 14
clone size: .
CDR3 DNA: TGTGCCAGCAGCCCTGGGGGGTCGAGGTACGAGCAGTACTTC
CDR3 protein: CASSPGGSRYEQYF

V gene: TRBV7-3
D gene: .
J gene: TRBJ2-5
CDR3 length: 15
clone size: .
CDR3 DNA: TGTGCCAGCAGCTTAGCTGAGACCCTCCAAGAGACCCAGTACTTC
CDR3 protein: CASSLAETLQETQYF

V gene: TRBV5-4
D gene: .
J gene: TRBJ2-7
CDR3 length: 14
clone size: .
CDR3 DNA: TGTGCCAGCAGTAGTCCCGCAAGGCCCCTCGAGCAGTACTTC
CDR3 protein: CASSSPARPLEQYF

V gene: TRBV2
D gene: .
J gene: TRBJ2-7
CDR3 length: 11
clone size: .
CDR3 DNA: TGTGCCAGCAAGGGATTCGGCGAGCAGTACTTC
CDR3 protein: CASKGFGEQYF

V gene: TRBV18
D gene: .
J gene: TRBJ1-1
CDR3 length: 13
clone size: few
CDR3 DNA: TGTGCCAGCTCACGCGACAGGTACACTGAAGCTTTCTTT
CDR3 protein: CASSRDRYTEAFF

V gene: TRBV7-2
D gene: .
J gene: TRBJ2-1
CDR3 length: 14
clone size: .
CDR3 DNA: TGTGCCAGCAGCTTATTCCTAGAGAACAATGAGCAGTTCTTC
CDR3 protein: CASSLFLENNEQFF

V gene: TRBV6-5
D gene: .
J gene: TRBJ1-1
CDR3 length: 16
clone size: .
CDR3 DNA: TGTGCCAGCAGCTACGAGAAAATGGGAACACACACTGAAGCTTTCTTT
CDR3 protein: CASSYEKMGTHTEAFF